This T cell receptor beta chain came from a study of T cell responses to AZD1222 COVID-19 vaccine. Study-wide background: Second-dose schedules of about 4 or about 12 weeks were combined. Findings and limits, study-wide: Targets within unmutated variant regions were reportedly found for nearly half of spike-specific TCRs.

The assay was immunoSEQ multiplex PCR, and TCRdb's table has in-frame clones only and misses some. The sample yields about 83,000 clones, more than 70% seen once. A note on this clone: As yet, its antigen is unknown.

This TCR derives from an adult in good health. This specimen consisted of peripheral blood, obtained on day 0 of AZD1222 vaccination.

The CDR3 DNA follows: TGTGCCATCAGGTCAAGCGAGGGAAAGCCCCAGCATTTT. Translation gives CAIRSSEGKPQHF. This sequence joins TRBV10-3 and TRBJ1-5; D gene ambiguous. Germline V gene lookup returns CDR1 ENHRY and CDR2 SYGVKD. The ends were cut back, 6 bases at V and 8 bases at J, with 14 bases in the middle. The CDR3 loop spans 13 amino acids.